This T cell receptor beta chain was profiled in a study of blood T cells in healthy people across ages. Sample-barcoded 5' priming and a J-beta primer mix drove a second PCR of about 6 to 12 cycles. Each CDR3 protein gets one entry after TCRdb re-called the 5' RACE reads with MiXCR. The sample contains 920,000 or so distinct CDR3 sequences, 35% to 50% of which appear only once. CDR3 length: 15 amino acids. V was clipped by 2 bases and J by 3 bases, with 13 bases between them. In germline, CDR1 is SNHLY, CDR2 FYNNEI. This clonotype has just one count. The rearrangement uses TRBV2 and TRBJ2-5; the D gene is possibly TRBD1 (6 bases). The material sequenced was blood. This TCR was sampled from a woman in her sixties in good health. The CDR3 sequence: CASSELRTEKETQYF. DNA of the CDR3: TGTGCCAGCAGTGAACTTCGGACAGAAAAAGAGACCCAGTACTTC.